Below are 14 T cell receptor beta chains sequenced from a single sample in a study of beta chain features in type 1 diabetes. Regarding the study as a whole: When Type 1 diabetes patients were examined, their TCRB CDR3s proved moderately but significantly shorter in all four CD4+ subsets.

These receptors have no known antigen. What was sequenced were expressed TCRB transcripts, since all of the isolated RNA had been reverse transcribed. Clones were sequenced by immunoSEQ multiplex PCR, and TCRdb holds only the in-frame ones, with some missing. Of a few hundred thousand clones in the sample, about 13% are singletons; the top ten hold about 0.016%. Sequencing was carried out using naive CD4+ T cells from blood. These receptor sequences come from a man aged 25-45 years with type 1 diabetes.

The chain joins TRBV7-2 to TRBJ2-7, with D uncertain. The CDR3 is 15 residues long. V was trimmed by 4 bases and J by 0 bases, leaving 13 bases between them. Germline CDR1 reads SGHTA; CDR2 reads FQGNSA. CDR3 protein: CASSWWAQSSYEQYF. The CDR3 bases are TGTGCCAGCAGCTGGTGGGCGCAGAGCTCCTACGAGCAGTACTTC.

V is TRBV6-5 and J is TRBJ2-1; 9 bases line up with TRBD2. This CDR3 has 16 residues. Germline V gene data show CDR1 as MNHEY and CDR2 as SVGAGI. The J segment lost 7 bases and the V segment lost 0 bases, leaving 7 bases of the junction unmatched. CDR3 sequence: CASSYSAGGPGNEQFF. As DNA, the CDR3 is TGTGCCAGCAGTTACTCGGCGGGAGGGCCAGGAAATGAGCAGTTCTTC.

Comments on this clone: The sample holds other DNA sequences that translate to the same CDR3. The CDR3 coding sequence is TGCGCCAGCAGCTCGGGACTAGCGGGAGTTAATGAGCAGTTCTTC. Protein product: CASSSGLAGVNEQFF. The rearrangement uses TRBV5-1 and TRBJ2-1, with 14 bases identical to TRBD2. V trimming: 3 bases; J trimming: 7 bases; junction bases outside the gene matches: 3. Germline V gene sequence: CDR1 SGHRS, CDR2 YFSETQ. There are 15 residues in the CDR3.

Only a few counts were recorded for this clone. V is TRBV5-1 and J is TRBJ2-5; TRBD1 might be the D (6 bases). V was trimmed by 4 bases and J by 1 base, leaving 11 bases between them. The CDR3 loop spans 14 amino acids. Germline-derived CDR1 and CDR2 are SGHRS and YFSETQ. CDR3 sequence: CASSVGQSQETQYF. DNA for the CDR3: TGCGCCAGCAGCGTAGGACAGTCCCAAGAGACCCAGTACTTC.

The chain employs TRBV9 and TRBJ2-7; 9 bases match TRBD1. The germline CDR1 and CDR2 sequences are SGDLS and YYNGEE. The CDR3 length is 17 residues. J was trimmed by 4 bases and V by 3 bases; bases with no gene match: 14. The CDR3 protein is CASSARTGDYSEYEQYF. CDR3 coding DNA: TGTGCCAGCAGCGCCCGGACAGGGGATTACTCCGAATACGAGCAGTACTTC.

The rearrangement uses TRBV29-1 and TRBJ2-1; 10 bases align to TRBD2. V was clipped by 2 bases and J by 4 bases; unmatched bases: 14. This CDR3 has 18 amino acids. Germline loops: CDR1 SQVTM, CDR2 ANQGSEA. CDR3: CSVEMWAGSSGSYNEQFF. DNA of the CDR3: TGCAGCGTTGAAATGTGGGCTGGTTCTAGCGGGAGTTACAATGAGCAGTTCTTC.

In this sample, this clone turned up a few times. The genes are TRBV7-9 and TRBJ2-1; 10 bases line up with TRBD2. This CDR3 is 16 amino acids long. Germline CDR1 SEHNR, CDR2 FQNEAQ (reference sequence). The ends lost 2 bases at V and 7 bases at J; junction bases unmatched: 8. CDR3 coding DNA: TGTGCCAGCAGCTTAACAGCGGGAGGGCCCGAAAATGAGCAGTTCTTC. Translated, it gives CASSLTAGGPENEQFF.

This clone was counted only a few times. The J gene is TRBJ2-5, the V gene TRBV28; 8 bases are a match to TRBD2. V dropped 5 bases and J dropped 5; count of bases not matched to a gene: 7. From germline, CDR1 is MDHEN and CDR2 SYDVKM. The CDR3 runs to 14 residues. The CDR3 protein is CASSQAGVGETQYF. For the CDR3, the DNA is TGTGCCAGCAGTCAAGCGGGAGTAGGGGAGACCCAGTACTTC.

This clone appeared a few times. The CDR3 DNA reads as TGTGCCAGCAGCCAAGGGGGGACACTAGCCTACAATGAGCAGTTCTTC. Encoded protein: CASSQGGTLAYNEQFF. V and J are TRBV14 and TRBJ2-1; TRBD1 might be the D (6 bases). V was shortened by 1 base and J by 2 bases, with 12 bases between the two germline ends. This CDR3 is built from 16 residues. Germline CDR1 is SGHDN and CDR2 is FVKESK.

This clone was detected only a few times. This chain uses TRBV7-8 with TRBJ2-1; TRBD1 matches at 11 bases. Germline assignment: CDR1 SGHVS and CDR2 FQNEAQ. V gave up 5 bases and J gave up 4 bases; unmatched junction bases: 4. This CDR3 region has 15 residues. CDR3 DNA sequence: TGTGCCAGCAGCCATCGGGACAGGGGGTACAATGAGCAGTTCTTC. It translates to CASSHRDRGYNEQFF.

Only a few counts were recorded for this clone. The chain carries TRBV5-4 and TRBJ2-5; the D gene is possibly TRBD1 (5 bases). V lost 0 bases to trimming and J lost 5 bases, with 14 bases between them. This CDR3 contains 15 residues. CDR1 is SGHNT, CDR2 YYREEE, per germline (reference sequence). The CDR3 sequence is CASSLDLRDGETQYF. In DNA form, the CDR3 reads TGTGCCAGCAGCTTGGACCTCAGGGATGGCGAGACCCAGTACTTC.

V usage is TRBV7-3 and J usage is TRBJ2-5; 8 positions match TRBD2. V lost 3 bases, J lost 4 bases, and 7 bases stayed unmatched. Per the germline V gene, CDR1 is SGHTA and CDR2 is FQGTGA. The CDR3 has 15 residues. Here the CDR3 reads CASSFSREVGETQYF. Here the CDR3 DNA reads TGTGCCAGCAGCTTTTCGCGGGAGGTTGGAGAGACCCAGTACTTC.

This clone was seen more than once but under ten times. V gene TRBV2 combines with J gene TRBJ2-7, with 10 bases fitting TRBD1. V was clipped by 7 bases and J by 3 bases; unmatched bases: 12. Per the germline V gene, CDR1 is SNHLY and CDR2 is FYNNEI. The CDR3 extends over 16 amino acids. CDR3 nucleotides: TGTGCCAGCACCGAGCCGGGACAGGGGTCGGGCTACGAGCAGTACTTC. Translated: CASTEPGQGSGYEQYF.

This rearrangement joins TRBV15 to TRBJ2-5, with TRBD2 as a possible D gene (5 bases). The V end lost 0 bases, the J end lost 2 bases, and 10 bases lay between the germline ends. The V gene's germline CDR1 is LNHNV and CDR2 YYDKDF (reference sequence). The CDR3 spans 15 residues. This CDR3 is CATSRESSGQETQYF. The CDR3, as DNA: TGTGCCACCAGCAGAGAATCCAGCGGACAAGAGACCCAGTACTTC. Filled out from reference TRBV15 and TRBJ2-5, the complete variable domain reads DAMVIQNPRYQVTQFGKPVTLSCSQTLNHNVMYWYQQKSSQAPKLLFHYYDKDFNNEADTPDNFQSRRPNTSFCFLDIRSPGLGDTAMYLCATSRESSGQETQYFGPGTRLLVL.